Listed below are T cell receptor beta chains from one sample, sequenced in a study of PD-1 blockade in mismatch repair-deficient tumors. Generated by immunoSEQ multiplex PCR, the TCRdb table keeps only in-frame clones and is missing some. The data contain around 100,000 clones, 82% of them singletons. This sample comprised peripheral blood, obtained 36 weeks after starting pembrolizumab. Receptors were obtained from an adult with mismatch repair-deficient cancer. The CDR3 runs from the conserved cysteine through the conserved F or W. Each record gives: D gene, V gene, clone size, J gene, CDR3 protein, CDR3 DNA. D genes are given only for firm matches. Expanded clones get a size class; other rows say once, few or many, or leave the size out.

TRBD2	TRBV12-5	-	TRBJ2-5	CASGPPSGNQETQYF	TGTGCTAGTGGTCCACCTAGCGGGAACCAAGAGACCCAGTACTTC
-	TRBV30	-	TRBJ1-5	CAWSASSRNQPQHF	TGTGCCTGGAGTGCCAGTTCTCGCAATCAGCCCCAGCATTTT
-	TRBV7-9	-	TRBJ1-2	CASSFVTAITAGYTF	TGTGCCAGCAGCTTCGTGACGGCCATTACGGCTGGCTACACCTTC
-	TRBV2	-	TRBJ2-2	CASGVWQVAGELFF	TGTGCCAGCGGAGTGTGGCAGGTAGCGGGGGAGCTGTTTTTT
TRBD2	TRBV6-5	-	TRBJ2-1	CASSYWTSSYNEQFF	TGTGCCAGCAGTTATTGGACTAGTAGCTACAATGAGCAGTTCTTC
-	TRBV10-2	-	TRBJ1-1	CASSESGTATEAFF	TGCGCCAGCAGTGAGTCCGGGACGGCAACTGAAGCTTTCTTT
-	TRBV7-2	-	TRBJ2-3	CASSFGPGLAGAGTDTQYF	-
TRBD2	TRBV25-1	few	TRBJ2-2	CASSGTSPTGELFF	TGTGCCAGCAGTGGGACTAGCCCCACCGGGGAGCTGTTTTTT
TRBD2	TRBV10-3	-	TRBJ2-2	CAIRGTSEFTGELFF	TGTGCCATCAGGGGGACTAGCGAATTTACCGGGGAGCTGTTTTTT
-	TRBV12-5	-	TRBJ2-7	CASSAGGLYEQYF	TGTGCTAGTTCAGCCGGGGGGCTCTACGAGCAGTACTTC
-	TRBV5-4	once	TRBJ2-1	CASSLGGVNEQFF	TGTGCCAGCAGCTTGGGGGGAGTGAATGAGCAGTTCTTC
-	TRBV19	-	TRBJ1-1	CASSELNTEAFF	TGTGCCAGTAGTGAGCTCAACACTGAAGCTTTCTTT
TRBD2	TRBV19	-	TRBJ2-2	CASRRTSGATGELFF	TGTGCCAGTAGGAGGACTAGCGGTGCCACCGGGGAGCTGTTTTTT
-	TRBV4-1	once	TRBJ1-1	CASSLRATPGRPEAFF	TGCGCCAGCAGCCTTAGGGCGACTCCAGGGAGACCTGAAGCTTTCTTT
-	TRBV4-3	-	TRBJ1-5	CASSQDIGQPQHF	TGCGCCAGCAGCCAAGATATAGGACAGCCCCAGCATTTT
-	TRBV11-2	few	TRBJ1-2	CASSLGASGDGNTF	TGTGCCAGCAGCTTAGGGGCCTCCGGGGACGGTAACACCTTC
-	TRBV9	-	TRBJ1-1	CASSVGDSELNTEAFF	TGTGCCAGCAGCGTAGGAGACAGCGAACTAAACACTGAAGCTTTCTTT
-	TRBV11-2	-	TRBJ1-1	CASSFQAQTQAFF	TGTGCCAGCAGCTTTCAGGCCCAGACCCAAGCTTTCTTT
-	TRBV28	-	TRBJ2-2	CASGQETGTGGTGELFF	TGTGCCAGCGGGCAAGAAACAGGGACGGGTGGCACCGGGGAGCTGTTTTTT
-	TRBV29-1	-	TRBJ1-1	CSVASGYSTEAFF	TGCAGCGTTGCATCGGGGTATAGCACTGAAGCTTTCTTT
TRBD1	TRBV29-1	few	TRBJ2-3	CSVEGGGRTDTQYF	TGCAGCGTTGAAGGAGGGGGCCGCACAGATACGCAGTATTTT
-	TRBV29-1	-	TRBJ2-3	CSVEDTYTSTDTQYF	TGCAGCGTTGAAGATACGTACACTAGCACAGATACGCAGTATTTT
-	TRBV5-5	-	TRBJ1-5	CASSLEGGGNQPQHF	TGTGCCAGCAGCTTGGAGGGGGGCGGCAATCAGCCCCAGCATTTT
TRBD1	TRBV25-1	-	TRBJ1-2	CASSVTGVGGYTF	TGTGCCAGCAGTGTTACAGGGGTCGGCGGCTACACCTTC
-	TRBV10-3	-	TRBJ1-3	CAMTRGNTIYF	TGTGCCATGACAAGGGGAAACACCATATATTTT
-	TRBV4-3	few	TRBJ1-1	CASSQDLPGEAFF	TGCGCCAGCAGCCAAGATTTGCCAGGTGAAGCTTTCTTT
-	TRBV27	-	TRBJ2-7	CASRTGSPEQYF	TGTGCCAGCAGAACCGGGTCTCCGGAGCAGTACTTC
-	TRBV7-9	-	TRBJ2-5	CASSFRETQYF	TGTGCCAGCAGTTTTAGGGAGACCCAGTACTTC
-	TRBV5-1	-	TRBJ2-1	CASSDHSSSYNEQFF	TGCGCCAGCAGCGACCACTCTTCTTCCTACAATGAGCAGTTCTTC
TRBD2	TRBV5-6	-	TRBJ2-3	CASSLRTSGTSTDTQYF	TGTGCCAGCAGCCTCCGGACTAGCGGGACTAGCACAGATACGCAGTATTTT
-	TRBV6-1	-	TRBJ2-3	CASSLRDQRADTQYF	TGTGCCAGCAGTCTCCGGGACCAGCGGGCAGATACGCAGTATTTT
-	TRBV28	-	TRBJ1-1	CASSFVTEAFF	TGTGCCAGCAGTTTCGTGACTGAAGCTTTCTTT
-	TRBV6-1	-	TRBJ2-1	CASSEDRVTNEQFF	TGTGCCAGCAGTGAAGACCGTGTGACCAATGAGCAGTTCTTC
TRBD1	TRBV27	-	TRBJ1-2	CASRGDRLYGYTF	TGTGCCAGCAGGGGGGACAGACTCTATGGCTACACCTTC
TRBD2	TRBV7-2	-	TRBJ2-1	CASSLAELAGSSYNEQFF	TGTGCCAGCAGCTTAGCGGAGTTAGCGGGATCATCCTACAATGAGCAGTTCTTC
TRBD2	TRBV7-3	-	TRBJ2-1	CASSLGLADEQFF	TGTGCCAGCAGCTTAGGACTAGCGGATGAGCAGTTCTTC
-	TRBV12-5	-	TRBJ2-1	CASGLTWQSSYNEQFF	TGTGCTAGTGGTTTGACCTGGCAGAGCTCCTACAATGAGCAGTTCTTC
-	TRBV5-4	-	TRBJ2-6	CASSTEGSGANVLTF	TGTGCCAGCAGTACCGAGGGGTCTGGGGCCAACGTCCTGACTTTC
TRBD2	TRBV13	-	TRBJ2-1	CASSSTSGSHNEQFF	TGTGCCAGCAGCTCTACTAGCGGGAGCCACAATGAGCAGTTCTTC
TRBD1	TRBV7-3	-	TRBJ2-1	CASSSKGLGTGIASEQFF	TGTGCCAGCAGCTCCAAGGGGTTGGGGACAGGGATCGCGAGCGAGCAGTTCTTC
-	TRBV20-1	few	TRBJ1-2	CSANYGYTF	TGCAGTGCTAACTATGGCTACACCTTC
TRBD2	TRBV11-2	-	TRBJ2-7	CASRPTSGRVRKNEQYF	TGTGCCAGCAGACCGACTAGCGGGAGGGTTAGAAAAAACGAGCAGTACTTC
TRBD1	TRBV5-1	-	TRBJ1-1	CATQGGDTEAFF	TGCGCCACCCAGGGGGGTGACACTGAAGCTTTCTTT
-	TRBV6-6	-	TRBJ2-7	CASSYGRGENEQYF	TGTGCCAGCAGTTACGGCAGGGGTGAGAACGAGCAGTACTTC
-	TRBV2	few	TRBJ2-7	CAGRDSMVYEQYF	TGTGCCGGGCGGGACTCCATGGTTTACGAGCAGTACTTC
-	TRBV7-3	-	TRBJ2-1	CASSSGPSNEQFF	TGTGCCAGCAGCTCCGGTCCCTCAAATGAGCAGTTCTTC
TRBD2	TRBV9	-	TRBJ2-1	CASTVGLNNEQFF	TGTGCCAGCACGGTGGGACTAAACAATGAGCAGTTCTTC
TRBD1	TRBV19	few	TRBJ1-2	CASTMEGDRTNYGYTF	TGTGCCAGTACCATGGAAGGGGACAGGACTAACTATGGCTACACCTTC
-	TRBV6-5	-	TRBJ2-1	CASSYGLNNEQFF	TGTGCCAGCAGTTACGGACTAAACAATGAGCAGTTCTTC
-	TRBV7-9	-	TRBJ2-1	CASSSDGAHWNEQFF	TGTGCCAGCAGCTCCGACGGAGCACATTGGAATGAGCAGTTCTTC